Presented here are 13 T cell receptor beta chains from one specimen sequenced in a study of blood T cell repertoires in COVID-19. This table comes from immunoSEQ multiplex PCR, and its TCRdb copy is limited to in-frame clones, with some not included. The table includes under 95,000 clones, 60% to 75% detected once. Sequencing input: peripheral blood. These receptor sequences come from a man aged 45-60 years with active or convalescent COVID-19.

V usage is TRBV6-5 and J usage is TRBJ1-5; D is possibly TRBD1 (6 bases). Germline loops: CDR1 MNHEY, CDR2 SVGAGI. The V end lost 6 bases, the J end lost 7 bases, and 19 bases lay between the germline ends. The CDR3 loop spans 15 amino acids. The CDR3, as DNA: TGTGCCAGCAGACTGACCACGGGGGGCGACCAGCCCCAGCATTTT. Its protein is CASRLTTGGDQPQHF.

This chain links TRBV5-1 with TRBJ1-1, with a weak D call TRBD1 (6 bases). Germline V gene data show CDR1 as SGHRS and CDR2 as YFSETQ. The CDR3 totals 15 residues. Trimming cost V 6 bases and J 4 bases, with 19 bases left between them. The CDR3 nucleotides read TGCGCCAGCACAATACAGGGAATGGGAAGCACTGAAGCTTTCTTT. This codes for CASTIQGMGSTEAFF.

This clone was recorded only once. The V call is TRBV18, the J call TRBJ1-1, with no clear D. The CDR3 totals 12 residues. Germline CDR1 KGHSH, CDR2 LQKENI. V was pared by 6 bases and J by 6 bases, with 11 bases between. CDR3 coding DNA: TGTGCCAGCTCGCCGGGGTACCCTGAAGCTTTCTTT. Protein: CASSPGYPEAFF.

This clone was counted between two and nine times. CDR3 coding DNA: TGTGCCAGCAGCTTAGAGGCAGGGGCCCAGCCCCAGCATTTT. Protein sequence: CASSLEAGAQPQHF. The V and J genes are TRBV11-2 and TRBJ1-5, with TRBD1 as a possible D gene (6 bases). Germline V gene data show CDR1 as SGHAT and CDR2 as FQNNGV. Trimming left V 0 bases short and J 7 bases short, with 10 bases between. The CDR3 is 14 residues long. The full variable domain, completed using reference TRBV11-2 and TRBJ1-5, is EAGVAQSPRYKIIEKRQSVAFWCNPISGHATLYWYQQILGQGPKLLIQFQNNGVVDDSQLPKDRFSAERLKGVDSTLKIQPAKLEDSAVYLCASSLEAGAQPQHFGDGTRLSIL.

A few counts support this clone. The gene calls are TRBV25-1 and TRBJ1-1; maybe TRBD1 (6 bases). V was pared by 8 bases and J by 2 bases, with 9 bases between. This CDR3 has 12 amino acids. Germline assignment: CDR1 MGHDK and CDR2 SYGVNS. CDR3 DNA sequence: TGTGCCAGCTGCAGGGGAAACACTGAAGCTTTCTTT. Its translation: CASCRGNTEAFF.

This clone was seen once. The chain carries TRBV28 and TRBJ2-5; TRBD1 matches at 12 bases. With V trimmed by 6 bases and J by 5 bases, 4 bases remained unmatched. This CDR3 spans 14 amino acids. Germline V lookup: CDR1 MDHEN, CDR2 SYDVKM. CDR3 sequence reads: CASRGTGGRETQYF. The CDR3 DNA sequence: TGTGCCAGCAGAGGGACAGGGGGCCGCGAGACCCAGTACTTC.

The genes are TRBV3-1 (or the pseudogene TRBV3-2) and TRBJ2-2, with 9 bases identical to TRBD2. J was trimmed by 4 bases and V by 8 bases; bases with no gene match: 5. The CDR3 has 14 residues. Germline assignment: CDR1 LGHDT and CDR2 YNNKEL (reference sequence). CDR3 amino acids: CASERGASTGELFF. The CDR3 DNA reads TGTGCCAGCGAGCGGGGGGCTAGCACCGGGGAGCTGTTTTTT.

The chain recombines TRBV10-3 with TRBJ2-3; 8 bases line up with TRBD1. The J segment lost 10 bases and the V segment lost 5 bases, leaving 5 bases of the junction unmatched. Looked up from germline, CDR1 is ENHRY and CDR2 is SYGVKD. The CDR3 contains 12 residues. CDR3 DNA: TGTGCCATCAGTTCAGGACAGGGTTCGCAGTATTTT. Its translation: CAISSGQGSQYF.

The rearrangement links TRBV19 to TRBJ2-4; 12 nucleotides match TRBD1. Germline CDR1 LNHDA, CDR2 SQIVND (reference sequence). The CDR3 is 21 residues long. The junction had 23 bases not matched to a gene; V was cut back by 3 bases and J by 8 bases. CDR3 in DNA: TGTGCCAGTAGTATGCCGGGACAGGGGGCCCGGGTCAGAACCCAATCGGACATTCAGTACTTC. As protein: CASSMPGQGARVRTQSDIQYF.

V usage is TRBV18 and J usage is TRBJ2-7; 8 bases match TRBD2. This CDR3 spans 15 amino acids. The V gene's germline CDR1 is KGHSH and CDR2 LQKENI. Losses at the gene ends were 3 bases for V and 5 bases for J; bases not matched to a gene: 9. The CDR3 sequence is CASSPPLGGAHEQYF. CDR3 DNA: TGTGCCAGCTCACCGCCCCTCGGGGGGGCCCACGAGCAGTACTTC.

The chain links TRBV21-1 to TRBJ2-7; the table's D call of TRBD2 was not tested on the DNA. TRBV21-1 is given as a pseudogene. The CDR3 extends over 13 amino acids. The CDR3: CASKEGRGHEQYF. The DNA of the CDR3 is TGTGCCAGCAAAGAGGGGAGGGGCCACGAGCAGTACTTC.

The genes are TRBV11-2 and TRBJ2-5, with a weak D call TRBD2 (6 bases). V was shortened by 1 base and J by 8 bases, with 17 bases between the two germline ends. This CDR3 contains 15 residues. Germline lookup yields CDR1 SGHAT and CDR2 FQNNGV. DNA of the CDR3: TGTGCCAGCAGCTTAGCTGGCGGGGCGGCTCCAACCCAGTACTTC. This codes for CASSLAGGAAPTQYF.

The rearrangement links TRBV5-5 to TRBJ1-2, with unresolved D. This CDR3 has 14 amino acids. The V gene's germline CDR1 is SGHKS and CDR2 YYEKEE (reference sequence). V lost 2 bases and J lost 3, with 11 bases in between. The chain's CDR3 is CASSFSLRDYGYTF. The CDR3 DNA follows: TGTGCCAGCAGCTTTTCACTCCGTGACTATGGCTACACCTTC.